This T cell receptor beta chain derives from a study of CD8+ T cells in alopecia areata. About the study: The authors grafted skin from approximately 6-12-month-old C3H/HeJ donors with spontaneous alopecia onto roughly 6-11-week-old female C3H/HeJ mice. Study findings and constraints: Lesional scalp, notably in alopecia totalis/universalis, had clonality above that of normal scalp. Normal skin's resident alphabeta T cells are also sequenced in scalp samples. Patients shared TCRs less clearly than mice did, possibly for HLA-related reasons.

The sorting of pooled cutaneous lymph node cells relied on CD4, CD8alpha, NKG2D, NKG2ACE and other markers. The ends lost 5 bases at V and 3 bases at J; junction bases unmatched: 2. The CDR3 loop spans 13 amino acids. CDR1 is NNHNN and CDR2 is SYGAGS in the germline V gene (reference sequence). In each case, RNA was isolated and then reverse transcribed into cDNA as the sequencing template. The repertoire was sequenced with immunoSEQ multiplex PCR; TCRdb's copy has only in-frame clones and lacks some. In total the sample includes roughly 260,000 clones, none of them seen once. A few counts support this clone. Its antigen is not known. The gene names here belong to mouse. The observed sequence ends 4 residues before the CDR3 terminus, with the missing tail filled in from the germline J gene. At the DNA level, this CDR3 is encoded by other sequences in the same sample as well.

The sequence derives from a C3H/HeJ mouse with alopecia areata. For the strain, the MHC haplotype given is H2-k. The chain employs TRBV13-2 and TRBJ1-2; 9 nucleotides align to TRBD1. Material for sequencing was CD4+ T cells sorted from a lymph node. Partial CDR3 DNA: TGTGCCAGCGGGAGGACAGGGGACTCC. This gives the protein CASGRTGDS. The CDR3 reads in full as CASGRTGDSDYTF.